This T cell receptor (beta chain) was recovered during a study of blood T cells in healthy people across ages. This clonotype has a count of ten or more. At one boundary the junction diverges from the germline segment, which might be a read error. With a J-beta primer mix and a sample-barcoded 5' primer, a second PCR ran 7 to 11 cycles. TCRdb recomputed calls from the 5' RACE reads with MiXCR, one row per CDR3 protein. Among about 620,000 distinct CDR3 sequences listed, over 40% were seen once. The CDR3 consists of 13 residues. Germline values: CDR1 DFQATT, CDR2 SNEGSKA (reference sequence). The sample taken for sequencing was blood. The chain joins TRBV20-1 to TRBJ2-3; 10 bases are shared with TRBD2. The TCR sequence derives from a woman of 80 years or more in good health. Here the CDR3 DNA reads TGCAGTTCTAGGCCCCTAGCGGGAGTTACGCAGTATTTT. Translated: CSSRPLAGVTQYF.